A single sample gave rise to the 15 T cell receptor beta chains below, sequenced in a study of neurological immune-mediated disorders (dated by TCRdb to between 2019 and 2020). Libraries were prepared through 5' RACE. Sequencing used an Illumina HiSeq 2500. TCRdb itself trimmed the public reads at Q25 with fastp, ran MiXCR and retained productive beta chains. Each CDR3 protein gets just one entry, which takes the most common genes and DNA from the rows behind it. The sample data list under 70,000 distinct CDR3 sequences, and around 3.4% of these were observed just once. The leading ten clones occupy 3.1% of the sample. Sequences were obtained from PBMCs. These receptors originate from a woman in her 30s with multiple sclerosis.

This clonotype appeared many times. The CDR3 is CASSGGFAAFF. The CDR3 DNA is TGTGCCAGCAGTGGTGGGTTCGCAGCTTTCTTT. The chain is built from TRBV25-1 and TRBJ1-1; D call uncertain. This CDR3 is built from 11 residues. Trimming stripped 4 bases from V and 10 bases from J, with 10 bases between. Germline V lookup: CDR1 MGHDK, CDR2 SYGVNS.

This clonotype was counted many times. The chain is built from TRBV10-3 and TRBJ2-1; TRBD1 matches 12 bases. This CDR3 has 15 amino acids. J was trimmed by 6 bases and V by 6 bases; bases with no gene match: 6. The germline gives CDR1 ENHRY, CDR2 SYGVKD. This chain's CDR3 is CAIRAEGQGANEQFF. Written as DNA, the CDR3 is TGTGCCATCAGAGCCGAGGGACAGGGGGCCAATGAGCAGTTCTTC.

This clonotype was counted at least ten times. This rearrangement joins TRBV6-5 to TRBJ2-1; either TRBD1 or TRBD2 may fit D (5 bases each). The CDR3 extends over 15 amino acids. V was clipped by 8 bases and J by 7 bases, with 21 bases between them. The germline CDR1 and CDR2 sequences are MNHEY and SVGAGI. The CDR3 DNA follows: TGTGCCAGCCAGGGTCGCTGGGACGGTACAAATGAGCAGTTCTTC. It encodes CASQGRWDGTNEQFF.

This clonotype has ten or more counts. V and J are TRBV11-2 and TRBJ2-1, with D possibly matching TRBD2 (5 bases). Germline values: CDR1 SGHAT, CDR2 FQNNGV. There are 16 residues in the CDR3. V was cut by 5 bases and J by 0 bases, with 14 bases left in between. CDR3 residues: CASSGLSGSSYNEQFF. The DNA of the CDR3 is TGTGCCAGCAGCGGTCTGTCGGGGAGCTCCTACAATGAGCAGTTCTTC. Full variable domain (rest looked up from reference TRBV11-2 and TRBJ2-1): EAGVAQSPRYKIIEKRQSVAFWCNPISGHATLYWYQQILGQGPKLLIQFQNNGVVDDSQLPKDRFSAERLKGVDSTLKIQPAKLEDSAVYLCASSGLSGSSYNEQFFGPGTRLTVL.

This clonotype was counted at least ten times. The chain uses TRBV7-9 and TRBJ2-6; maybe TRBD2 (6 bases). This CDR3 is built from 18 residues. The germline gives CDR1 SEHNR, CDR2 FQNEAQ (reference sequence). V was trimmed by 4 bases and J by 2 bases, leaving 18 bases between them. The CDR3 DNA is TGTGCCAGCAGCTCCCCAGCGGGTTCGGCTGCTGGGGCCAACGTCCTGACTTTC. Translating it yields CASSSPAGSAAGANVLTF.

This clonotype was observed many times. The V gene is TRBV7-7, the J gene TRBJ2-5; tentative D call: TRBD2 (6 bases). This CDR3 contains 15 residues. V lost 5 bases to trimming and J lost 4 bases, with 17 bases between them. The V gene's germline CDR1 is SSHAT and CDR2 FNYEAQ (reference sequence). CDR3 region: CASSGSAAGGETQYF. CDR3 in DNA: TGTGCCAGCAGCGGGTCGGCGGCCGGGGGAGAGACCCAGTACTTC.

In this sample, this clonotype turned up many times. This chain connects TRBV12-3 or TRBV12-4 to TRBJ2-7; 9 nucleotides agree with TRBD1. With V trimmed by 3 bases and J by 3 bases, 3 bases remained unmatched. CDR3 length equals 14 residues. The CDR3 spells CASSLGTGLYEQYF. In DNA form, the CDR3 reads TGTGCCAGCAGTTTGGGGACAGGGCTCTACGAGCAGTACTTC.

This clonotype was seen many times. The chain links TRBV7-2 to TRBJ2-7, with TRBD2 identical over 8 bases. Trimming at V came to 5 bases and at J to 2 bases, leaving 8 bases not matched to a gene. This CDR3 contains 15 residues. The germline CDR1 and CDR2 sequences are SGHTA and FQGNSA. The CDR3 nucleotides are TGTGCCAGCAGCCCCGGACTAGCTGTTACCTACGAGCAGTACTTC. It translates to CASSPGLAVTYEQYF.

Ten or more counts support this clonotype. The chain uses TRBV10-2 and TRBJ1-2; 8 nucleotides align to TRBD1. The junction had 8 bases not matched to a gene; V was cut back by 4 bases and J by 4 bases. CDR1 is WSHSY and CDR2 is SAAADI in the germline V gene. This CDR3 spans 15 amino acids. CDR3 protein: CASSATQGAVYGYTF. CDR3 in DNA: TGCGCCAGCAGTGCTACCCAGGGGGCGGTCTATGGCTACACCTTC.

This clonotype has a handful of counts. CDR3 bases: TGTGCCGACCTATCCTGGCTAGCTCCAAACCAAGAGACCCAGTACTTC. Its translation is CADLSWLAPNQETQYF. V gene TRBV12-3 or TRBV12-4 combines with J gene TRBJ2-5, with D possibly matching TRBD2 (5 bases). Trimming left V 11 bases short and J 0 bases short, with 22 bases between. The CDR3 has 16 amino acids.

This clonotype was picked up many times. The chain links TRBV15 to TRBJ2-3; the D gene is possibly TRBD2 (6 bases). The CDR3 length is 15 residues. The V end lost 10 bases, the J end lost 1 base, and 18 bases lay between the germline ends. The germline CDR1 and CDR2 sequences are LNHNV and YYDKDF (reference sequence). CDR3 residues: CASTAGGKGTDTQYF. The DNA of the CDR3 is TGTGCCAGCACCGCGGGCGGGAAGGGCACAGATACGCAGTATTTT.

At least ten counts were recorded for this clonotype. The chain recombines TRBV4-1 with TRBJ2-2; 12 nucleotides line up with TRBD1. Germline V gene lookup returns CDR1 MGHRA and CDR2 YSYEKL. This CDR3 contains 17 residues. V shed 6 bases, J shed 2 bases, and the junction held 7 bases outside the gene matches. The chain's CDR3 is CASRRPGQGANTGELFF. CDR3 nucleotides: TGCGCCAGCAGGCGACCGGGACAGGGGGCAAACACCGGGGAGCTGTTTTTT.

In its sample, this clonotype was seen many times. The chain carries TRBV12-3 or TRBV12-4 and TRBJ1-5; TRBD1 agrees at 10 bases. Trimming cost V 1 base and J 7 bases; bases outside gene matches: 10. The CDR3 extends over 17 amino acids. CDR3 residues: CASSLGQGQGTEQPQHF. CDR3 nucleotides: TGTGCCAGCAGTTTAGGGCAGGGACAGGGGACGGAGCAGCCCCAGCATTTT.

Note on this clonotype: Given a much more abundant clone one base away, this may be a read error. The rearrangement links TRBV28 to TRBJ1-2; D not certain. Germline values: CDR1 MDHEN, CDR2 SYDVKM. The CDR3 is made up of 14 amino acids. The CDR3 here is CVTLESGANYGYTF. CDR3 bases: TGTGTCACCTTGGAGTCAGGCGCTAACTATGGCTACACCTTC.

This clonotype appeared many times. This chain joins TRBV5-1 and TRBJ1-1, with D tentatively TRBD1 (5 bases). Trimming took off 4 bases at V and 8 bases at J, with 15 bases between the two ends. The length of the CDR3 is 13 residues. The germline CDR1 and CDR2 sequences are SGHRS and YFSETQ. This CDR3 is CASSPFGGDEAFF. The CDR3 DNA reads as TGCGCCAGCAGCCCATTCGGAGGGGACGAAGCTTTCTTT.